The 29 T cell receptor beta chains presented below share a single source sample, sequenced in a study of T cell repertoires in cytomegalovirus infection. The antigens of these receptors remain unknown. Via MiXCR, TCRdb re-called the reads, giving one row per CDR3 protein. Of 640,000 or so distinct CDR3 sequences in the sample, 33% were seen once. The specimen was cultured PBMCs, collected from culture after CMV antigen stimulation. Receptors originate from a human donor in good health (CMV status not recorded). Some clones in this sample may be carry-over from other donors' samples.

This clonotype has a count of ten or more. This chain joins TRBV7-2 and TRBJ2-1; perhaps TRBD1 as D (5 bases). The CDR3 totals 13 residues. V lost 1 base and J 10 bases, leaving 11 bases between the germline ends. Germline assignment: CDR1 SGHTA and CDR2 FQGNSA. The CDR3 sequence: CASSLVRAWEQFF. Written as DNA, the CDR3 is TGTGCCAGCAGCTTAGTCAGGGCCTGGGAGCAGTTCTTC.

V usage is TRBV18 and J usage is TRBJ1-1; TRBD1 is a possible D gene (5 bases). Trimming left V 3 bases short and J 0 bases short, with 17 bases between. This CDR3 has 17 residues. The germline V gene encodes CDR1 KGHSH and CDR2 LQKENI. CDR3 sequence (DNA): TGTGCCAGCTCACCTACTCGGAGGGAAGGGGTGAACACTGAAGCTTTCTTT. This encodes CASSPTRREGVNTEAFF.

The CDR3 bases are TGTGCCACGAGACTAGCGGGAGGGCACGAGCAGTACTTC. Its translation: CATRLAGGHEQYF. This sequence joins TRBV12-3 or TRBV12-4 and TRBJ2-7; 14 positions match TRBD2. J lost 5 bases, V lost 10 bases, and 4 bases had no gene match. The CDR3 has 13 residues.

This clonotype was counted between two and nine times. The V and J genes are TRBV4-3 and TRBJ1-6, with no clear D. Germline V gene sequence: CDR1 LGHNA, CDR2 YSLEER. The V and J ends lost 1 base and 6 bases respectively, with 10 bases between them. The CDR3 runs to 15 residues. CDR3 nucleotide sequence: TGCGCCAGCAGCCAAGTGCTAGGCAGTAATTCACCCCTCCACTTT. The encoded protein is CASSQVLGSNSPLHF.

This clonotype was seen a few times. V gene TRBV6-5 combines with J gene TRBJ2-4; D is unclear. V lost 4 bases to trimming and J lost 0 bases, with 10 bases between them. This CDR3 spans 15 amino acids. Germline lookup yields CDR1 MNHEY and CDR2 SVGAGI. The CDR3, as DNA: TGTGCCAGCAGTTCCCTCGACTTAGCCAAAAACATTCAGTACTTC. It translates to CASSSLDLAKNIQYF.

V usage is TRBV7-9 and J usage is TRBJ2-1, with 14 bases lining up with TRBD2. The ends lost 6 bases at V and 8 bases at J; junction bases unmatched: 6. Germline V CDR1 and CDR2: SEHNR, FQNEAQ (reference sequence). This CDR3 spans 15 amino acids. CDR3 loop: CASSQGLAGAHEQFF. In nucleotides, the CDR3 is TGTGCCAGCAGTCAGGGACTAGCGGGAGCCCATGAGCAGTTCTTC.

This clonotype turned up a few times. This CDR3 is CASSGDEWGASGEQYF. CDR3 DNA sequence: TGTGCCAGCAGCGGAGATGAGTGGGGGGCATCGGGAGAGCAGTACTTC. The V and J genes are TRBV7-6 and TRBJ2-7, with D perhaps assigned TRBD1 or TRBD2 (6 bases each). V was shortened by 5 bases and J by 7 bases, with 24 bases between the two germline ends. The CDR3 loop spans 16 amino acids. Germline-derived CDR1 and CDR2 are SGHVS and FNYEAQ.

This clonotype was observed once. Here the CDR3 reads CASSSQGAREQFF. The CDR3 region has the DNA TGTGCCAGCAGCTCTCAGGGGGCACGTGAGCAGTTCTTC. The chain uses TRBV7-9 and TRBJ2-1; 8 positions match TRBD1. J gave up 9 bases and V 4 bases, and 5 bases lay outside the gene matches. The CDR3 has 13 residues. Germline CDR1 and CDR2: SEHNR and FQNEAQ (reference sequence).

This clonotype was counted a few times. The chain carries TRBV6-1 and TRBJ1-3, with D uncertain. Trimming removed 7 bases at V and 7 bases at J, with 11 bases between. Germline CDR1 and CDR2: MNHNS and SASEGT. The CDR3 has 12 residues. The CDR3 is CASTSRLNTIYF. CDR3 coding DNA: TGTGCCAGCACGTCGAGGTTGAACACCATATATTTT.

The chain employs TRBV6-6 and TRBJ2-1, with D possibly being TRBD1 or TRBD2 (5 bases each). CDR1 and CDR2 from the germline V gene are MNHNY and SVGAGI (reference sequence). V was cut by 6 bases and J by 4 bases, with 16 bases left in between. The CDR3 totals 15 residues. In DNA form, the CDR3 reads TGTGCCAGCAGCCTCGGGGCCATCGCATACAATGAGCAGTTCTTC. Encoded protein: CASSLGAIAYNEQFF.

V is TRBV2 and J is TRBJ2-4; 11 nucleotides match TRBD1. Looked up from germline, CDR1 is SNHLY and CDR2 is FYNNEI. CDR3 size: 18 residues. The V gene end was trimmed by 4 bases and the J gene end by 3 bases; junction bases not matched to a gene: 11. The DNA for the CDR3 is TGTGCCAGCAGTGCTGGGACAGGGGGATCCAAGTTCAAAAACATTCAGTACTTC. This gives the protein CASSAGTGGSKFKNIQYF.

The V and J genes are TRBV6-5 and TRBJ2-7; unclear D gene. V lost 6 bases, J lost 2 bases, and 17 bases lay in between. Germline V gene data show CDR1 as MNHEY and CDR2 as SVGAGI. The CDR3 contains 15 residues. CDR3: CASSAAVGPTYEQYF. CDR3 DNA: TGTGCCAGCAGCGCTGCCGTTGGGCCAACCTACGAGCAGTACTTC.

This clonotype showed up many times. V gene TRBV7-2 combines with J gene TRBJ1-6; D gene uncertain. V lost 7 bases and J lost 7, with 14 bases in between. The germline gives CDR1 SGHTA, CDR2 FQGNSA. The CDR3 totals 14 residues. In DNA, the CDR3 is TGTGCCAGCACCTATATCCTAGGGAATTCACCCCTCCACTTT. It yields the protein CASTYILGNSPLHF.

The rearrangement uses TRBV6-4 and TRBJ1-6; no clear D. This CDR3 contains 14 residues. Trimming stripped 8 bases from V and 8 bases from J, with 16 bases between. Germline assignment: CDR1 MRHNA and CDR2 SNTAGT. The CDR3 spells CASFSGRRDSPLHF. The CDR3 DNA reads TGTGCCAGCTTTTCCGGGAGAAGGGATTCACCCCTCCACTTT.

The chain uses TRBV6-1 and TRBJ2-7, with a tentative D call TRBD1 (6 bases). This CDR3 is 14 amino acids long. V lost 7 bases, J lost 5 bases, and 18 bases lay in between. Germline values: CDR1 MNHNS, CDR2 SASEGT. The CDR3 here is CASTGRGSLDEQYF. CDR3 nucleotides: TGTGCCAGCACTGGCAGGGGAAGTTTGGACGAGCAGTACTTC.

The J gene is TRBJ2-5, the V gene TRBV20-1, with 7 bases aligning to TRBD1. Losses at the gene ends were 2 bases for V and 0 bases for J; bases not matched to a gene: 3. The CDR3 extends over 14 amino acids. CDR1 and CDR2 (germline): DFQATT, SNEGSKA (reference sequence). CDR3: CSARSGTDQETQYF. The DNA for the CDR3 is TGCAGTGCTAGATCCGGGACAGACCAAGAGACCCAGTACTTC.

V and J are TRBV6-2 or TRBV6-3 and TRBJ2-7, with D possibly TRBD2 on 5 matching bases. This CDR3 comprises 12 residues. V was trimmed by 5 bases and J by 4 bases, leaving 9 bases between them. Germline V gives CDR1 MNHEY, CDR2 SVGEGT. CDR3 in amino acids: CASSHGIYEQYF. In nucleotides, the CDR3 is TGTGCCAGCAGTCACGGGATTTACGAGCAGTACTTC.

V usage is TRBV2 and J usage is TRBJ2-7, with D perhaps assigned TRBD1 or TRBD2 (5 bases each). Per germline, CDR1 SNHLY and CDR2 FYNNEI. Trimming shortened V by 3 bases and J by 3 bases, and 12 bases separated the two germline ends. CDR3 size: 14 residues. The CDR3: CASSDRGPFYEQYF. The CDR3 DNA sequence: TGTGCCAGCAGTGATCGGGGCCCGTTCTACGAGCAGTACTTC.

This clonotype occurred a few times. The chain joins TRBV19 to TRBJ2-7; D is undetermined. The length of the CDR3 is 12 residues. Germline values: CDR1 LNHDA, CDR2 SQIVND (reference sequence). V lost 7 bases and J lost 2, with 9 bases in between. CDR3 in amino acids: CASTVGTYEQYF. The CDR3 DNA reads TGTGCCAGTACCGTGGGAACCTACGAGCAGTACTTC.

This clonotype came up many times. The genes are TRBV7-2 and TRBJ1-1, with D perhaps matching TRBD1 (5 bases). CDR1 is SGHTA and CDR2 is FQGNSA in the germline V gene. V lost 2 bases and J lost 4, with 11 bases in between. The CDR3 length is 14 residues. Written as DNA, the CDR3 is TGTGCCAGCAGCTTAAGTGGAGGGGCCACTGAAGCTTTCTTT. Its translation: CASSLSGGATEAFF.

The chain links TRBV6-6 to TRBJ2-3; 7 nucleotides agree with TRBD1. Trimming took 3 bases from V and 3 from J; bases not matched to a gene: 3. In germline, CDR1 is MNHNY, CDR2 SVGAGI (reference sequence). The CDR3 contains 14 residues. The CDR3 nucleotides read TGTGCCAGCAGTTATGTGGGACAGACAGATACGCAGTATTTT. Protein product: CASSYVGQTDTQYF.

The rearrangement links TRBV7-9 to TRBJ2-7; 11 bases align to TRBD2. The junction had 9 bases not matched to a gene; V was cut back by 4 bases and J by 4 bases. The CDR3 runs 16 residues. The germline V gene has CDR1 SEHNR and CDR2 FQNEAQ (reference sequence). DNA of the CDR3: TGTGCCAGCAGCTCCTCCTCCGGGACTAGCGGTTACGAGCAGTACTTC. This codes for CASSSSSGTSGYEQYF. The whole variable domain, filled in from reference TRBV7-9 and TRBJ2-7, reads DTGVSQNPRHKITKRGQNVTFRCDPISEHNRLYWYRQTLGQGPEFLTYFQNEAQLEKSRLLSDRFSAERPKGSFSTLEIQRTEQGDSAMYLCASSSSSGTSGYEQYFGPGTRLTVT.

This sequence joins TRBV28 and TRBJ2-3, with TRBD1 matching over 8 bases. Germline V gene data show CDR1 as MDHEN and CDR2 as SYDVKM. The CDR3 is 14 amino acids. V shed 6 bases, J shed 8 bases, and the junction held 10 bases outside the gene matches. The CDR3 region has the DNA TGTGCCAGCAGCCTCGGACAGGGAGTAGGTACGCAGTATTTT. Its protein product is CASSLGQGVGTQYF.

This sequence joins TRBV27 and TRBJ2-1; 10 nucleotides line up with TRBD1. The CDR3 sequence is 16 residues long. V was pared by 2 bases and J by 4 bases, with 5 bases of the junction left unmatched. Germline assignment: CDR1 MNHEY and CDR2 SMNVEV (reference sequence). CDR3 in DNA: TGTGCCAGCAGTTTACGACAGGGGGCTTGGTACAATGAGCAGTTCTTC. Its protein is CASSLRQGAWYNEQFF.

This clonotype was recorded at least ten times. V usage is TRBV12-3 or TRBV12-4 and J usage is TRBJ1-1, with D unresolved. V lost 6 bases, J lost 5 bases, and 13 bases lay in between. The CDR3 runs to 13 residues. The DNA of the CDR3 is TGTGCCAGCAGCCCCTTAATTAATACTGAAGCTTTCTTT. This gives the protein CASSPLINTEAFF.

This clonotype turned up a few times. V gene TRBV6-2 or TRBV6-3 combines with J gene TRBJ2-2; D is uncertain. Trimming removed 6 bases at V and 7 bases at J, with 12 bases between. Germline CDR1 MNHEY, CDR2 SVGEGT. CDR3 length: 13 residues. Written as DNA, the CDR3 is TGTGCCAGCAGCCGCGACGGGTTCGGGGAGCTGTTTTTT. Translated: CASSRDGFGELFF.

This clonotype appeared many times. The J gene is TRBJ2-3, the V gene TRBV7-2; TRBD2 aligns across 8 bases. The germline CDR1 and CDR2 sequences are SGHTA and FQGNSA. The CDR3 spans 16 residues. Germline trimming cut 5 bases from V and 0 bases from J; bases unmatched to any gene: 7. For the CDR3, the DNA is TGTGCCAGCAGCGCCCCAGCGGGGGCTAGCACAGATACGCAGTATTTT. Its translation: CASSAPAGASTDTQYF.

J is TRBJ1-2 and V is TRBV6-8; D unresolved. Trimming left V 6 bases short and J 0 bases short, with 14 bases between. The CDR3 extends over 15 amino acids. CDR1 and CDR2 (germline): MNHGY, SAAAGT. CDR3 sequence reads: CASSRLVSPNYGYTF. CDR3 bases: TGTGCCAGCAGCCGACTTGTGTCGCCTAACTATGGCTACACCTTC.

The chain has TRBV6-6 and TRBJ1-3; D call uncertain. The CDR3 loop spans 15 amino acids. V dropped 5 bases and J dropped 0 bases, with 11 bases sitting between them. CDR1 is MNHNY, CDR2 SVGAGI, per germline (reference sequence). The CDR3 nucleotides read TGTGCCAGCAGTACGCTAATGAGCTCTGGAAACACCATATATTTT. This encodes CASSTLMSSGNTIYF.